This T cell receptor (beta chain) was profiled in a study of cytomegalovirus exposure and HLA in healthy donors. Study overall: An early release of data contained tens of millions of unique TCRs, which came from HLA-typed donors. Notes on the study in general: It was shown in a later analysis that HLA-associated TCR beta chains were more clonally expanded than other, equally common chains.

Trimming shortened V by 0 bases and J by 2 bases, and 11 bases separated the two germline ends. Germline V lookup: CDR1 SGDLS, CDR2 YYNGEE. The CDR3 is 16 residues long. Points on this clone: The antigen is undetermined.

Amplification used 60 Vbeta primers and 13 Jbeta primers. Sequencing was performed with immunoSEQ multiplex PCR; in TCRdb, only in-frame clones are kept and a portion is missing. The top ten hold 2.7% of the sample, which has under 150,000 clones, about 80% seen once. The chain recombines TRBV9 with TRBJ2-2; tentative D call: TRBD2 (5 bases). This clonotype originated in a boy aged 2-9 years in good health and CMV-seronegative. Sequencing input: PBMCs. The CDR3 spells CASSVEGRLNTGELFF. In DNA form, the CDR3 reads TGTGCCAGCAGCGTAGAGGGCAGACTAAACACCGGGGAGCTGTTTTTT.